This T cell receptor (beta chain) was sequenced in a study of CD8 T cells in Susac syndrome. Random hexamers were used to reverse transcribe an amount of roughly 0.5 to 1 ug RNA. A single record per CDR3 protein comes from TCRdb applying MiXCR to the immunoSEQ multiplex PCR reads. The data hold 100,000 to 150,000 distinct CDR3 sequences, with 80% to 95% observed a single time. This CDR3 has 17 residues. Germline-derived CDR1 and CDR2 are DFQATT and SNEGSKA (reference sequence). V lost 0 bases, J lost 4 bases, and 18 bases lay in between. The rearrangement joins TRBV20-1 to TRBJ2-2; D might be TRBD2 (5 bases). The clonotype comes from a human donor with multiple sclerosis. The source material was CD8+ T cells from PBMCs. The CDR3 is CSARDPFAASFTGELFF. CDR3 bases: TGCAGTGCTAGAGACCCCTTCGCGGCTAGCTTCACCGGGGAGCTGTTTTTT.